Presented here are 28 T cell receptor beta chains from one specimen sequenced in a study of T-cell reconstitution after alpha-beta-depleted transplantation in children. Unique molecular identifiers were incorporated when the TCRbeta library was constructed. One entry per CDR3 protein results from TCRdb running MiXCR on the PCR reads. This repertoire shows around 440,000 distinct CDR3 sequences, 15% to 20% found once; its top ten account for around 28%. The specimen comprised PBMCs, mostly from graft donor cells, sampled 360 days after TCRalphabeta/CD19-depleted stem cell transplant. These receptors all stem from a boy under two years old who had a stem cell transplant for Wiskott-Aldrich syndrome, so the T cells may come from the graft donor.

The chain carries TRBV7-9 and TRBJ2-1, with no clear D. Deletions cut 0 bases from V and 1 base from J, with 10 bases between. Germline lookup yields CDR1 SEHNR and CDR2 FQNEAQ (reference sequence). The CDR3 extends over 16 amino acids. The CDR3 region is CASSLATARSYNEQFF. The DNA of the CDR3 is TGTGCCAGCAGCTTAGCTACCGCGCGATCCTACAATGAGCAGTTCTTC.

The chain uses TRBV7-9 and TRBJ2-1, with 14 positions matching TRBD2. Germline V lookup: CDR1 SEHNR, CDR2 FQNEAQ (reference sequence). Unmatched junction bases numbered 6, after V lost 2 bases and J lost 6 bases. This CDR3 is 17 amino acids long. The CDR3 coding sequence is TGTGCCAGCAGCTTACAGGGGACTAGCGGGAGACCCAATGAGCAGTTCTTC. The encoded protein is CASSLQGTSGRPNEQFF.

This clonotype turned up a few times. The chain combines TRBV7-2 with TRBJ2-1; TRBD2 aligns across 13 bases. The CDR3 has 17 amino acids. Looked up from germline, CDR1 is SGHTA and CDR2 is FQGNSA. J lost 7 bases, V lost 3 bases, and 9 bases had no gene match. The CDR3 protein is CASSFGLAGALGNEQFF. The DNA of the CDR3 is TGTGCCAGCAGCTTCGGACTAGCGGGGGCCCTCGGGAATGAGCAGTTCTTC.

A few counts support this clonotype. The rearrangement uses TRBV10-1 and TRBJ2-2; TRBD2 might be the D (6 bases). This CDR3 comprises 16 residues. The germline gives CDR1 WNHNN, CDR2 SYGVQD (reference sequence). Trimming removed 2 bases at V and 7 bases at J, with 17 bases between. The chain's CDR3 is CASSETTKGGVGELFF. The CDR3 region has the DNA TGCGCCAGCAGTGAGACGACAAAGGGCGGGGTCGGGGAGCTGTTTTTT.

This clonotype was seen more than once but under ten times. The J gene is TRBJ2-7, the V gene TRBV11-2, with 10 bases identical to TRBD1. CDR3 length equals 16 residues. Per the germline V gene, CDR1 is SGHAT and CDR2 is FQNNGV. The V gene end was trimmed by 3 bases and the J gene end by 3 bases; junction bases not matched to a gene: 8. CDR3 coding DNA: TGTGCCAGCAGCTTCGCCGACAGGGGGCCTCTCTACGAGCAGTACTTC. This sequence encodes CASSFADRGPLYEQYF.

This clonotype was counted ten times or more. The V and J genes are TRBV5-6 and TRBJ2-1, with D possibly matching TRBD2 (6 bases). Per the germline V gene, CDR1 is SGHDT and CDR2 is YYEEEE. Deletions cut 0 bases from V and 0 bases from J, with 7 bases between. This CDR3 contains 15 residues. The CDR3 region has the DNA TGTGCCAGCAGCTTGGAGGAGGGCTCCTACAATGAGCAGTTCTTC. Protein product: CASSLEEGSYNEQFF.

This clonotype was recorded at least ten times. V usage is TRBV5-1 and J usage is TRBJ2-7; D ambiguous. The CDR3 consists of 11 residues. Germline assignment: CDR1 SGHRS and CDR2 YFSETQ. Trimming cost V 3 bases and J 2 bases, with 3 bases left between them. In DNA, the CDR3 is TGCGCCAGCAGCTCCCCCTACGAGCAGTACTTC. It translates to CASSSPYEQYF.

The V gene is TRBV7-2, the J gene TRBJ1-3; 7 bases agree with TRBD1. V trimming: 5 bases; J trimming: 3 bases; junction bases outside the gene matches: 10. Germline V gene data show CDR1 as SGHTA and CDR2 as FQGNSA. This CDR3 spans 16 amino acids. In DNA form, the CDR3 reads TGTGCCAGCAGCCGGGAGGGGGCCCTGGGTGGAAACACCATATATTTT. This gives the protein CASSREGALGGNTIYF.

CDR3 nucleotides: TGTGCCACCAAGTATCCCCTAGCGGGAGTTCCCGGGGAGCTGTTTTTT. This sequence encodes CATKYPLAGVPGELFF. The chain combines TRBV19 with TRBJ2-2; 10 bases are shared with TRBD2. The CDR3 is 16 amino acids. CDR1 is LNHDA, CDR2 SQIVND, per germline (reference sequence). Trimming cost V 10 bases and J 6 bases; bases outside gene matches: 14.

The chain joins TRBV29-1 to TRBJ2-5; no definite D call. This CDR3 has 12 amino acids. The V end was cut by 0 bases, the J end by 4 bases, with 6 bases between. Germline assignment: CDR1 SQVTM and CDR2 ANQGSEA. CDR3 sequence (DNA): TGCAGCGTTGAAGATACACGAGAGACCCAGTACTTC. Translation gives CSVEDTRETQYF.

This clonotype was picked up a small number of times. V is TRBV20-1 and J is TRBJ2-5, with D unresolved. V was cut by 3 bases and J by 1 base, with 12 bases left in between. CDR3 length equals 14 residues. Germline V lookup: CDR1 DFQATT, CDR2 SNEGSKA (reference sequence). CDR3 sequence reads: CSASTAVTQETQYF. The CDR3 nucleotides are TGCAGTGCTAGTACGGCGGTCACCCAAGAGACCCAGTACTTC.

This clonotype was found a few times. The chain uses TRBV11-2 and TRBJ2-2; D possibly matches TRBD1 or TRBD2 (5 bases each). There are 14 residues in the CDR3. Trimming left V 5 bases short and J 6 bases short, with 13 bases between. The germline V gene has CDR1 SGHAT and CDR2 FQNNGV. CDR3 in amino acids: CASSTIPGPGELFF. CDR3 nucleotide sequence: TGTGCCAGCAGCACCATACCGGGACCCGGGGAGCTGTTTTTT.

The chain carries TRBV19 and TRBJ2-6; D unclear. V was clipped by 7 bases and J by 0 bases, with 13 bases between them. This CDR3 region has 16 residues. CDR1 LNHDA and CDR2 SQIVND come from the germline V gene (reference sequence). Written as DNA, the CDR3 is TGTGCCAGTACCCCCCCCACGGGCTCTGGGGCCAACGTCCTGACTTTC. Residues: CASTPPTGSGANVLTF.

The chain combines TRBV11-2 with TRBJ2-2; D unresolved. V lost 2 bases and J lost 5, with 18 bases in between. CDR3 length: 17 amino acids. Germline V gene data show CDR1 as SGHAT and CDR2 as FQNNGV. The CDR3 spells CASSLMKHYESTGELFF. CDR3 in DNA: TGTGCCAGCAGCTTAATGAAACACTACGAGAGTACCGGGGAGCTGTTTTTT.

The chain is built from TRBV5-1 and TRBJ2-7; D perhaps matches TRBD1 (5 bases). V lost 4 bases and J 3 bases, leaving 11 bases between the germline ends. This CDR3 contains 13 residues. Germline loops: CDR1 SGHRS, CDR2 YFSETQ. The CDR3 DNA follows: TGCGCCAGCAGCACCGGACACCTCTACGAGCAGTACTTC. Protein: CASSTGHLYEQYF.

This clonotype was picked up many times. This chain links TRBV12-3 or TRBV12-4 with TRBJ2-1, with D hard to call. V dropped 5 bases and J dropped 0 bases, with 11 bases sitting between them. This CDR3 comprises 15 residues. CDR3 coding DNA: TGTGCCAGCAGTCAAGACGGTAGCTCCTACAATGAGCAGTTCTTC. This gives the protein CASSQDGSSYNEQFF.

This clonotype was counted between two and nine times. V and J are TRBV18 and TRBJ2-7; no definite D call. Trimming took off 3 bases at V and 0 bases at J, with 9 bases between the two ends. CDR1 and CDR2 (germline): KGHSH, LQKENI. The CDR3 has 14 residues. The CDR3 spells CASSPPMSSYEQYF. CDR3 bases: TGTGCCAGCTCACCGCCCATGAGCTCCTACGAGCAGTACTTC. Complete variable domain (other parts from reference TRBV18 and TRBJ2-7): NAGVMQNPRHLVRRRGQEARLRCSPMKGHSHVYWYRQLPEEGLKFMVYLQKENIIDESGMPKERFSAEFPKEGPSILRIQQVVRGDSAAYFCASSPPMSSYEQYFGPGTRLTVT.

This clonotype was found a few times. The CDR3 DNA sequence: TGCGCCAGCAGCTTGCAGGACCTTGAGCAGTTCTTC. Its protein product is CASSLQDLEQFF. The chain couples TRBV5-1 to TRBJ2-1; D unresolved. Trimming took 1 base from V and 9 from J, leaving 8 bases between them. Germline lookup yields CDR1 SGHRS and CDR2 YFSETQ. The CDR3 length is 12 residues.

This clonotype has just a few counts. This sequence joins TRBV12-3 or TRBV12-4 and TRBJ2-3; perhaps TRBD2 as D (5 bases). The V and J ends lost 8 bases and 1 base respectively, with 16 bases between them. The CDR3 consists of 15 residues. CDR3 nucleotide sequence: TGTGCCAGCTCCCTGGAGGAGATGGGCACAGATACGCAGTATTTT. This gives the protein CASSLEEMGTDTQYF.

The chain combines TRBV7-2 with TRBJ2-1; D not resolved. Germline-derived CDR1 and CDR2 are SGHTA and FQGNSA. V was clipped by 2 bases and J by 6 bases, with 14 bases between them. The CDR3 extends over 15 amino acids. The CDR3 sequence is CASSLIYERANEQFF. The CDR3, as DNA: TGTGCCAGCAGCTTAATTTACGAAAGGGCCAATGAGCAGTTCTTC.

This clonotype was detected once. The chain's CDR3 is CASSYSRGGSYNEQFF. The CDR3 DNA reads TGTGCCAGCAGTTACTCGAGGGGCGGCTCCTACAATGAGCAGTTCTTC. The V gene is TRBV6-2 or TRBV6-3, the J gene TRBJ2-1; either TRBD1 or TRBD2 may supply D (5 bases each). The length of the CDR3 is 16 residues. Trimming pared 0 bases from V and 0 bases from J, leaving 9 bases between. Germline values: CDR1 MNHEY, CDR2 SVGEGT.

This chain links TRBV12-3 or TRBV12-4 with TRBJ2-2; D may be TRBD1 or TRBD2 (6 bases each). The length of the CDR3 is 15 residues. V was cut by 1 base and J by 5 bases, with 11 bases left in between. This CDR3 reads CASSLGTGRTGELFF. The CDR3 nucleotides read TGTGCCAGCAGTTTAGGTACAGGGAGGACCGGGGAGCTGTTTTTT.

This clonotype has at least ten counts. The rearrangement joins TRBV5-5 to TRBJ2-4; TRBD1 or TRBD2 may be the D gene (5 bases each). The CDR3 extends over 12 amino acids. Germline CDR1 SGHKS, CDR2 YYEKEE (reference sequence). The germline V and J ends were trimmed by 4 bases and 13 bases, with 15 bases remaining between them. The CDR3 protein is CASSLGVGQQYF. CDR3 DNA: TGTGCCAGCAGCCTGGGGGTAGGGCAGCAGTACTTC.

About this clonotype: Sequence at one end of the junction differs from germline and may be a read error. The CDR3 sequence is CSVEGDAYEQYF. The CDR3 coding sequence is TGCAGCGTAGAAGGGGACGCCTACGAGCAGTACTTC. This sequence joins TRBV29-1 and TRBJ2-7; either TRBD1 or TRBD2 may supply D (5 bases each). This CDR3 is 12 amino acids long. In germline, CDR1 is SQVTM, CDR2 ANQGSEA.

The chain is built from TRBV7-2 and TRBJ2-7; D is possibly TRBD1 (6 bases). CDR1 is SGHTA and CDR2 is FQGNSA in the germline V gene. Trimming removed 1 base at V and 9 bases at J, with 13 bases between. This CDR3 is 13 amino acids long. The DNA for the CDR3 is TGTGCCAGCAGCTTAGAGTTATTAGGGGGGCAGTACTTC. This codes for CASSLELLGGQYF.

In its sample, this clonotype was seen a few times. The gene calls are TRBV7-9 and TRBJ1-1; D is unclear. Germline V CDR1 and CDR2: SEHNR, FQNEAQ (reference sequence). The CDR3 loop spans 14 amino acids. V was clipped by 1 base and J by 0 bases, with 6 bases between them. The CDR3 sequence is CASSLVAVNTEAFF. The CDR3, as DNA: TGTGCCAGCAGCTTAGTTGCCGTGAACACTGAAGCTTTCTTT.

The CDR3 DNA sequence: TGTGCCAGCAGCCAACCGGGACTAGCATCTCGGGAGCAGTTCTTC. It codes for CASSQPGLASREQFF. The V call is TRBV4-2, the J call TRBJ2-1; the match to TRBD2 covers 9 bases. The CDR3 loop spans 15 amino acids. Germline V gene sequence: CDR1 LGHNA, CDR2 YNFKEQ. The V gene end was trimmed by 2 bases and the J gene end by 10 bases; junction bases not matched to a gene: 9.

The chain couples TRBV5-1 to TRBJ2-6, with D unclear. The CDR3 spans 17 residues. Germline V gene data show CDR1 as SGHRS and CDR2 as YFSETQ. Trimming stripped 3 bases from V and 1 base from J, with 14 bases between. The CDR3 DNA is TGCGCCAGCAGCTCCGCACGACACTTATCTGGGGCCAACGTCCTGACTTTC. This encodes CASSSARHLSGANVLTF.